This TCR beta chain stems from a study of blood T cell repertoires in COVID-19. The CDR3 runs 13 residues. Trimming shortened V by 4 bases and J by 5 bases, and 9 bases separated the two germline ends. The germline V gene has CDR1 SGHRS and CDR2 YFSETQ. Sequenced by immunoSEQ multiplex PCR; TCRdb stores in-frame clones only, minus some. The sample contains 45,000 or so clones, 89% of which appear only once. Sequencing was carried out using peripheral blood. The receptor's source is a man aged 70 or older with active COVID-19. V gene TRBV5-1 combines with J gene TRBJ1-4; weak D call: TRBD1 (5 bases). The CDR3 region is CASSQGVNEKLFF. CDR3 bases: TGCGCCAGCAGCCAGGGCGTGAATGAAAAACTGTTTTTT. The whole variable domain, remainder taken from reference TRBV5-1 and TRBJ1-4, is KAGVTQTPRYLIKTRGQQVTLSCSPISGHRSVSWYQQTPGQGLQFLFEYFSETQRNKGNFPGRFSGRQFSNSRSEMNVSTLELGDSALYLCASSQGVNEKLFFGSGTQLSVL.